This T cell receptor beta chain was sequenced for a study of control samples from healthy donors and cancer patients (dated by TCRdb to about 2020). Details on this clone: This clone's antigen is unknown. No quality values exist for individual bases; no much larger clone is one base distant.

The CDR3 covers 18 residues, taking in both the cysteine and the phenylalanine. CDR3 DNA is the only sequence kept; it has 54 bases, read in frame from the first base. Sequences LNHDA (CDR1) and SQIVND (CDR2) are obtained from the germline V gene (reference sequence). V and J are truncated by 6 bases and 2 bases respectively, leaving an intervening sequence of 20 bases. The library was obtained by the immunoSEQ multiplex PCR assay. The table comes from immuneACCESS by way of TCRdb, which keeps in-frame sequences with V and J called. Part of the clones is missing from these tables; in studies checked, under half for an unresolved V gene and the rest for unknown reasons. A total of some 120,000 clones appear in this sample, approximately 90% of them only once. The biggest ten clones account for roughly 8.8% of the sample.

The chain is assembled from TRBV19 and TRBJ1-6; the D gene identity is not certain. The TCR was taken from a man between 18 and 35 years old in good health. Material for sequencing was blood. The CDR3 has the sequence CASRLRESRSAYNSPLHF. The sequenced DNA is TGTGCCAGTAGACTACGCGAATCTCGTTCCGCCTATAATTCACCCCTCCACTTT.